This is a list of T cell receptor beta chains from one sample in a study of response to subunit inactivated influenza vaccine. MiXCR, run by TCRdb on the RT-PCR reads, gives a single entry per CDR3 protein. The sample gives a few hundred thousand distinct CDR3 sequences, approximately 15% of which show up once; roughly 11% is in the top ten. The sequencing used PBMCs from blood, collected approximately 13 days after vaccination. Every receptor here comes from a middle-aged man who received an inactivated influenza vaccine. Each CDR3 is given with its conserved first and last residue. Clone size is stated in some rows and not others, as once, few, many or a class when expanded.

clone_size | j_call | v_call | cdr3_aa
few | TRBJ2-3 | TRBV12-3/TRBV12-4 | CASSPTSGTSTDTQYF
few | TRBJ1-1 | TRBV5-4 | CASSSRDRDTEAFF
- | TRBJ2-7 | TRBV7-2 | CASSLSSQASYEQYF
many | TRBJ2-1 | TRBV24-1 | CATSHSGRAYNEQFF
- | TRBJ2-1 | TRBV29-1 | CSVEYRTYNEQFF
- | TRBJ2-7 | TRBV5-1 | CASSETTGYEQYF
many | TRBJ2-7 | TRBV12-3/TRBV12-4 | CASSLGKGGPEEQYF
- | TRBJ1-3 | TRBV11-2 | CASSPQAGNKGNTIYF
- | TRBJ2-7 | TRBV20-1 | CSARGYGTGYEQYF
few | TRBJ2-3 | TRBV20-1 | CSAIRTVTDTQYF
few | TRBJ1-1 | TRBV12-3/TRBV12-4 | CASSPRTVRWTEAFF
- | TRBJ2-5 | TRBV4-1 | CASSQVDWQWETQYF
few | TRBJ1-5 | TRBV20-1 | CSARSQEYQPQHF
few | TRBJ2-7 | TRBV20-1 | CSAREVRDRYYEQYF
few | TRBJ1-5 | TRBV9 | CASSVEAGVNQPQHF
- | TRBJ2-3 | TRBV18 | CASSPRIRGSTDTQYF
few | TRBJ1-1 | TRBV29-1 | CSVDMGNNTEAFF
few | TRBJ2-1 | TRBV6-2/TRBV6-3 | CASSYSFGPLYNEQFF
- | TRBJ2-5 | TRBV11-2 | CASSLVLGPQETQYF
- | TRBJ2-5 | TRBV20-1 | CSAMSGVETQYF
- | TRBJ1-1 | TRBV20-1 | CSARRPGTNTEAFF
few | TRBJ2-1 | TRBV20-1 | CSARVGAAYNEQFF
few | TRBJ2-5 | TRBV9 | CASSVATGNGETQYF
few | TRBJ1-1 | TRBV6-6 | CASSYSNGAEAFF
- | TRBJ1-6 | TRBV20-1 | CSARWQGNSPLHF
- | TRBJ2-5 | TRBV28 | CASSLSGRQETQYF
few | TRBJ2-2 | TRBV7-3 | CASSPGGLAEGGPGELFF
- | TRBJ2-3 | TRBV25-1 | CASSEMAGKGSDTQYF
- | TRBJ2-7 | TRBV6-2/TRBV6-3 | CASSRVLDYEQYF
few | TRBJ2-1 | TRBV20-1 | CSASGLAGMYNEQFF
few | TRBJ2-1 | TRBV28 | CASSLTRQGGNEQFF
- | TRBJ2-2 | TRBV6-2/TRBV6-3 | CASRAQGSTGELFF
- | TRBJ2-5 | TRBV20-1 | CSAKGQGVGTQYF
- | TRBJ2-7 | TRBV10-3 | CAIKKTGAYYEQYF
few | TRBJ2-1 | TRBV4-1 | CASSQEASREQFF
few | TRBJ1-1 | TRBV7-9 | CASRPPGLHGTEAFF
many | TRBJ1-5 | TRBV20-1 | CSARHGNNQPQHF
few | TRBJ1-4 | TRBV19 | CASTPAWRGLATNEKLFF
few | TRBJ2-1 | TRBV6-5 | CASSYWGISGGAGDEQFF
- | TRBJ2-7 | TRBV7-8 | CASSLGIAGTNYEQYF
many | TRBJ2-3 | TRBV29-1 | CSVEGITSTDTQYF
few | TRBJ2-1 | TRBV12-5 | CASGPDQGSQFF
- | TRBJ2-1 | TRBV6-2/TRBV6-3 | CASSYLTLWVEQFF
few | TRBJ1-1 | TRBV18 | CASSPRTGSNTEAFF
few | TRBJ1-2 | TRBV20-1 | CSASLPGYGYTF
many | TRBJ2-1 | TRBV12-3/TRBV12-4 | CASSLSKGLLAYNEQFF